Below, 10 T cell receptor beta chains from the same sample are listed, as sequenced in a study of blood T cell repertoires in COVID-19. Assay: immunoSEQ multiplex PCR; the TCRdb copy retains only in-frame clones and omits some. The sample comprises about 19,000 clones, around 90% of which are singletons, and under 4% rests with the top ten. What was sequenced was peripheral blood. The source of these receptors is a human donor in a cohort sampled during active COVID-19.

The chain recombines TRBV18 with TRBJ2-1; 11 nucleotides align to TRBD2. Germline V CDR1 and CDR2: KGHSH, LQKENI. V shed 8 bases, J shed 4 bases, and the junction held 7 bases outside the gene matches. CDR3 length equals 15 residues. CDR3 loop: CASPSGTSGYNEQFF. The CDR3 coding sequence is TGTGCCAGCCCCTCCGGGACTAGCGGATACAATGAGCAGTTCTTC.

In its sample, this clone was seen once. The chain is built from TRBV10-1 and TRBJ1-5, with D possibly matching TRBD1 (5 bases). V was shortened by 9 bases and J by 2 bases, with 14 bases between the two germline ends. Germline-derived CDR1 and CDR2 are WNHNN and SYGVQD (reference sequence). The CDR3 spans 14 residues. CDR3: CARIWGGGNQPQHF. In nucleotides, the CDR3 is TGCGCCAGAATTTGGGGCGGCGGCAATCAGCCCCAGCATTTT.

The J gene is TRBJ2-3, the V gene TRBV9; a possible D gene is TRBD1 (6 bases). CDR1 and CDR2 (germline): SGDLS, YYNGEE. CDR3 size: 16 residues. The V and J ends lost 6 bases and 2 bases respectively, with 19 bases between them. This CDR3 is CASNLNARGNTDTQYF. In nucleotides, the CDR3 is TGTGCCAGCAACCTCAATGCCAGGGGTAACACAGATACGCAGTATTTT.

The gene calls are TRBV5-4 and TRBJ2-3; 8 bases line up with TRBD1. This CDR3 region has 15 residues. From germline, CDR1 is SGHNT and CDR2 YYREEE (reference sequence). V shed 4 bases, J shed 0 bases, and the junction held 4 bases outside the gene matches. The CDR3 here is CASSLTGGSTDTQYF. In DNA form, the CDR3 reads TGTGCCAGCAGCCTTACAGGGGGGAGCACAGATACGCAGTATTTT.

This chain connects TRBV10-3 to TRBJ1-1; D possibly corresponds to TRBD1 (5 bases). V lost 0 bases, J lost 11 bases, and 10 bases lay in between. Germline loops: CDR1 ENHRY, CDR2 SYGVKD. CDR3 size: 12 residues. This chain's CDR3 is CAISESTASAFF. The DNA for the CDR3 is TGTGCCATCAGTGAGTCGACAGCGAGTGCTTTCTTT.

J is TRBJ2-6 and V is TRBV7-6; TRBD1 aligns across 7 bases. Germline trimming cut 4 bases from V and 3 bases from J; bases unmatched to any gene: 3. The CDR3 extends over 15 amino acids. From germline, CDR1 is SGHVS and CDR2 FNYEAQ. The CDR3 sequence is CASSSDRVGANVLTF. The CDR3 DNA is TGTGCCAGCAGCTCCGACAGGGTTGGGGCCAACGTCCTGACTTTC.

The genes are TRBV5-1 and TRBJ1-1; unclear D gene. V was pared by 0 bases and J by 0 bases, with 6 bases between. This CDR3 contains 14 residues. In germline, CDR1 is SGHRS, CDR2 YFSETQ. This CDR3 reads CASSLGHLNTEAFF. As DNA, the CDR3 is TGCGCCAGCAGCTTGGGACACCTGAACACTGAAGCTTTCTTT.

In DNA, the CDR3 is TGTGCCAGCAGCGACTTAGGGGGTAACACTGAAGCTTTCTTT. Translated, it gives CASSDLGGNTEAFF. V usage is TRBV3-1 (or the pseudogene TRBV3-2) and J usage is TRBJ1-1; a possible D gene is TRBD1 (6 bases). Germline V lookup: CDR1 LGHDT, CDR2 YNNKEL (reference sequence). V shed 5 bases and J shed 2 bases, with 12 bases lying between them. This CDR3 region has 14 residues.

For the CDR3, the DNA is TGCGCCAGCAGCCCGGATGGGAGGCCCACTGAAGCTTTCTTT. This codes for CASSPDGRPTEAFF. V and J are TRBV5-1 and TRBJ1-1; D not resolved. With 4 bases removed from V and 4 bases from J, the gap between germline ends came to 14 bases. Germline CDR1 and CDR2: SGHRS and YFSETQ. The CDR3 consists of 14 residues.

The CDR3 DNA follows: TGTGCCAGTACTAAGGGGGGGCTGGCTGAAGCTTTCTTT. Translation gives CASTKGGLAEAFF. This chain joins TRBV19 and TRBJ1-1, with a possible D match to TRBD1 (6 bases). Germline-derived CDR1 and CDR2 are LNHDA and SQIVND (reference sequence). V lost 7 bases to trimming and J lost 6 bases, with 15 bases between them. The CDR3 has 13 amino acids.